The next 22 T cell receptor beta chains were all read from a single sample in a study of T-cell memory formation after mild COVID-19. TCRdb reprocessed the 5' RACE reads via MiXCR and lists one record per CDR3 protein. This table holds a few hundred thousand distinct CDR3 sequences, 24% found once. Input material: PBMCs or a T cell subset sorted from them (not recorded which). All receptors derive from an adult woman who had mild COVID-19 (a few samples of this study predate the infection). Cell type and time point are not known.

In this sample, this clonotype turned up many times. V gene TRBV18 combines with J gene TRBJ2-1, with D perhaps matching TRBD1 or TRBD2 (5 bases each). Germline CDR1 reads KGHSH; CDR2 reads LQKENI. The V and J ends lost 3 bases and 4 bases respectively, with 13 bases between them. The CDR3 loop spans 15 amino acids. Here the CDR3 reads CASSPGRRQYNEQFF. The CDR3 DNA reads as TGTGCCAGCTCACCGGGACGTAGACAATACAATGAGCAGTTCTTC.

The rearrangement links TRBV12-3 or TRBV12-4 to TRBJ1-5, with unresolved D. The ends were cut back, 1 base at V and 6 bases at J, with 10 bases in the middle. The CDR3 covers 14 residues. As DNA, the CDR3 is TGTGCCAGCAGTTTAGGAGGGAGCGGTCAGCCCCAGCATTTT. This sequence encodes CASSLGGSGQPQHF.

This clonotype was detected only a few times. Here the CDR3 reads CSVRTGTEAFF. CDR3 nucleotide sequence: TGCAGCGTTCGGACAGGCACTGAAGCTTTCTTT. The chain links TRBV29-1 to TRBJ1-1; 7 nucleotides align to TRBD1. Germline V gives CDR1 SQVTM, CDR2 ANQGSEA. There are 11 residues in the CDR3. Trimming removed 5 bases from V and 4 bases from J; junction bases left unmatched: 1.

The genes are TRBV3-1 and TRBJ2-1, with TRBD2 identical over 7 bases. The CDR3 is 14 residues long. The junction had 9 bases not matched to a gene; V was cut back by 3 bases and J by 10 bases. Germline V CDR1 and CDR2: LGHDT, YNNKEL (reference sequence). The CDR3 protein is CASSQGLSPNEQFF. The CDR3 DNA reads as TGTGCCAGCAGCCAGGGACTATCCCCCAACGAGCAGTTCTTC.

The chain joins TRBV11-2 to TRBJ2-1; 12 nucleotides agree with TRBD2. V lost 5 bases to trimming and J lost 8 bases; unmatched junction nucleotides: 10. CDR1 is SGHAT and CDR2 is FQNNGV in the germline V gene. The CDR3 is 16 amino acids. DNA for the CDR3: TGTGCCAGCAGCCCTAGCGGGAGGGCGGATGGTTATGAGCAGTTCTTC. Encoded protein: CASSPSGRADGYEQFF.

The genes are TRBV5-5 and TRBJ1-2, with D hard to call. CDR1 is SGHKS and CDR2 is YYEKEE in the germline V gene (reference sequence). This CDR3 has 14 residues. Deletions cut 4 bases from V and 2 bases from J, with 12 bases between. CDR3 in amino acids: CASSRRTENYGYTF. CDR3 nucleotides: TGTGCCAGCAGCCGGAGAACCGAGAACTATGGCTACACCTTC.

This chain uses TRBV27 with TRBJ1-1; 7 bases line up with TRBD1. CDR1 is MNHEY, CDR2 SMNVEV, per germline (reference sequence). This CDR3 region has 14 residues. Trimming removed 5 bases from V and 1 base from J; junction bases left unmatched: 4. The CDR3 region has the DNA TGTGCCAGCAGTGGCCACAGGGGGAACACTGAAGCTTTCTTT. This encodes CASSGHRGNTEAFF.

The chain joins TRBV3-1 to TRBJ1-1; a possible D gene is TRBD1 (5 bases). CDR3 length equals 15 residues. Germline V CDR1 and CDR2: LGHDT, YNNKEL (reference sequence). V was pared by 6 bases and J by 3 bases, with 17 bases between. For the CDR3, the DNA is TGTGCCAGCAGGGGACGGATCCGTGGGGACACTGAAGCTTTCTTT. Encoded protein: CASRGRIRGDTEAFF.

The chain carries TRBV5-1 and TRBJ1-6; D is undetermined. V lost 4 bases and J 8 bases, leaving 10 bases between the germline ends. CDR1 is SGHRS, CDR2 YFSETQ, per germline. The CDR3 is made up of 13 amino acids. Here the CDR3 reads CASSLGRDSPLHF. The CDR3 region has the DNA TGCGCCAGCAGCCTCGGCCGGGATTCACCCCTCCACTTT. The full variable domain, rest sourced from reference TRBV5-1 and TRBJ1-6, is KAGVTQTPRYLIKTRGQQVTLSCSPISGHRSVSWYQQTPGQGLQFLFEYFSETQRNKGNFPGRFSGRQFSNSRSEMNVSTLELGDSALYLCASSLGRDSPLHFGNGTRLTVT.

This chain links TRBV20-1 with TRBJ1-2; no clear D gene. V was clipped by 3 bases and J by 2 bases, with 7 bases between them. Germline values: CDR1 DFQATT, CDR2 SNEGSKA (reference sequence). This CDR3 is 12 amino acids long. CDR3 region: CSARVANYGYTF. The CDR3 nucleotides are TGCAGTGCTAGGGTTGCGAACTATGGCTACACCTTC.

The chain couples TRBV2 to TRBJ2-2; D is ambiguous. This CDR3 is built from 14 residues. With 5 bases removed from V and 1 base from J, the gap between germline ends came to 8 bases. Per the germline V gene, CDR1 is SNHLY and CDR2 is FYNNEI. CDR3 amino acids: CASSQVRNTGELFF. For the CDR3, the DNA is TGTGCCAGCAGTCAAGTCAGGAACACCGGGGAGCTGTTTTTT.

This clonotype was detected ten times or more. CDR3 amino acids: CASRPTSGDYNEQFF. The CDR3, as DNA: TGTGCCAGCAGGCCGACTAGCGGGGACTACAATGAGCAGTTCTTC. V is TRBV4-2 and J is TRBJ2-1; TRBD2 matches 11 bases. Per germline, CDR1 LGHNA and CDR2 YNFKEQ. Trimming at V came to 6 bases and at J to 3 bases, leaving 4 bases not matched to a gene. The CDR3 has 15 residues.

V gene TRBV12-3 or TRBV12-4 combines with J gene TRBJ1-1; 7 nucleotides align to TRBD1. The CDR3 runs to 12 residues. The ends lost 9 bases at V and 10 bases at J; junction bases unmatched: 11. The CDR3 here is CASGQVVWLAFF. The CDR3 bases are TGTGCCAGTGGACAGGTGGTTTGGTTAGCTTTCTTT.

V usage is TRBV7-2 and J usage is TRBJ2-7, with D unclear. The CDR3 has 12 amino acids. Trimming cost V 5 bases and J 3 bases, with 8 bases left between them. Germline CDR1 reads SGHTA; CDR2 reads FQGNSA. The chain's CDR3 is CASSSIIYEQYF. CDR3 DNA: TGTGCCAGCAGCAGTATAATCTACGAGCAGTACTTC.

Note on this clonotype: The final CDR3 position lacks the conserved phenylalanine or tryptophan, pointing to a likely read error. This chain connects TRBV7-2 to TRBJ2-2, with D hard to call. Germline V gives CDR1 SGHTA, CDR2 FQGNSA. Trimming shortened V by 1 base and J by 6 bases, and 6 bases separated the two germline ends. The CDR3 spans 13 residues. CDR3 in amino acids: CASSLVGPGELFL. The CDR3 nucleotides are TGTGCCAGCAGCTTAGTGGGTCCCGGGGAGCTGTTTCTT.

A few counts support this clonotype. The V call is TRBV15, the J call TRBJ2-2; D unclear. Trimming pared 0 bases from V and 10 bases from J, leaving 9 bases between. Germline loops: CDR1 LNHNV, CDR2 YYDKDF (reference sequence). This CDR3 has 13 amino acids. The CDR3, as DNA: TGTGCCACCAGCAGAGATAGGCGCGAGGAGCTGTTTTTT. Translating it yields CATSRDRREELFF.

This clonotype was counted between two and nine times. V is TRBV7-2 and J is TRBJ2-3, with TRBD2 matching 10 bases. With 4 bases clipped from V and 4 bases from J, the junction kept 8 bases outside the gene matches. The CDR3 is 16 residues long. The germline V gene encodes CDR1 SGHTA and CDR2 FQGNSA. The CDR3 nucleotides read TGTGCCAGCAGCTCTTGGGAGCGGGAGGGCGCAGATACGCAGTATTTT. Translated: CASSSWEREGADTQYF.

The chain recombines TRBV7-9 with TRBJ2-2; D is possibly TRBD2 (5 bases). V gave up 5 bases and J gave up 6 bases, with 16 bases separating them. The germline gives CDR1 SEHNR, CDR2 FQNEAQ (reference sequence). The CDR3 runs to 15 residues. The CDR3 loop reads CASSPRGRRSGELFF. CDR3 bases: TGTGCCAGCAGCCCCCGCGGGCGAAGGTCCGGGGAGCTGTTTTTT.

The rearrangement links TRBV29-1 to TRBJ2-7; D may be TRBD1 or TRBD2 (5 bases each). The CDR3 spans 12 residues. The germline CDR1 and CDR2 sequences are SQVTM and ANQGSEA. The ends were cut back, 6 bases at V and 0 bases at J, with 9 bases in the middle. The DNA of the CDR3 is TGCAGCGTCCAGGGAGACTCCTACGAGCAGTACTTC. It is translated as CSVQGDSYEQYF.

This clonotype was recorded a few times. The chain uses TRBV29-1 and TRBJ1-5, with D possibly matching TRBD1 (5 bases). The V and J ends lost 7 bases and 9 bases respectively, with 16 bases between them. The germline CDR1 and CDR2 sequences are SQVTM and ANQGSEA. The CDR3 contains 12 residues. CDR3 in DNA: TGCAGCGCTGGGACTCCGGGAGGGCCCCAGCATTTT. Translation: CSAGTPGGPQHF.

This clonotype was counted between two and nine times. This chain uses TRBV11-2 with TRBJ2-1, with TRBD2 matching 9 bases. This CDR3 is built from 16 residues. V lost 5 bases to trimming and J lost 7 bases; unmatched junction nucleotides: 12. CDR1 is SGHAT, CDR2 FQNNGV, per germline. For the CDR3, the DNA is TGTGCCAGCAGCCCGTTAGCGGGAGTCTTAATAAATGAGCAGTTCTTC. It codes for CASSPLAGVLINEQFF.

The CDR3 bases are TGTGCCAGCAGCTCCATCAAAGGGAGGTTACGGGAGGATCTATATGGCTACACCTTC. It translates to CASSSIKGRLREDLYGYTF. The rearrangement joins TRBV7-6 to TRBJ1-2; no definite D call. The CDR3 consists of 19 residues. V was shortened by 4 bases and J by 5 bases, with 29 bases between the two germline ends. Germline CDR1 and CDR2: SGHVS and FNYEAQ.